This T cell receptor (beta chain) was obtained from a study of CD8 T cells in ankylosing spondylitis (dated by TCRdb to the late 2010s). Concerning the study at large: T cell receptor beta repertoires were profiled in healthy donors and ankylosing spondylitis patients so that disease-linked TCR variants could be found. The whole study cohort included under 140 healthy donors and around 25 ankylosing spondylitis patients. Samples of peripheral blood were taken, and for ankylosing spondylitis patients, synovial fluid was collected as well.

At the junction V is shortened by 5 bases and J by 7 bases; bases outside the gene matches: 10. Taken from cysteine to phenylalanine, the CDR3 has 16 residues. The only DNA kept is the CDR3, 48 bases in frame from the first base. Study-wide conclusions, independent of this receptor: Blood from ankylosing spondylitis patients appeared to be characterized by a TCR beta motif composed of about eight highly homologous amino acid variants. Some motif variants were previously reported in synovial fluid and blood of reactive arthritis patients, suggesting common disease-initiation mechanisms. The disease-linked clones showed a CD8+ phenotype and occurred at relatively low frequencies in peripheral blood. The disease-linked clones were reported as significantly enriched in matched synovial fluid samples from ankylosing spondylitis patients.

Worth noting for this clonotype: It has no known antigen specificity. No base-level quality is on record; no much larger clone is a single base apart.

TCRdb lists the instrument as Illumina HiSeq 2500. TCR beta libraries were prepared by quantitative 5'-RACE with molecular barcodes. On the study's bioinformatics: A new computational method based on a probabilistic model of VDJ rearrangement was used to identify disease-linked TCR variants. TCRdb reprocessing: public reads trimmed at Q25 with fastp, clones called with MiXCR, in-frame beta chains kept. Each CDR3 protein gets just one entry, which takes the most common genes and DNA from the rows behind it. TCRdb's processing, not the study's, gives the V and J calls here. Counted in this sample were some 220,000 distinct CDR3 sequences; over 9.5% of them appeared once. Jointly, the top ten make up 2.6% of the sample.

The sequence was collected from a male donor with ankylosing spondylitis or in good health (not recorded which). The sequencing sample was made of blood, either unsorted or a sorted T cell fraction (not recorded which). The chain links TRBV12-3 or TRBV12-4 with TRBJ2-1; 11 nucleotides in the junction match TRBD1. The CDR3 reads CASSRTGTGGGNEQFF. DNA sequence: TGTGCCAGCAGTAGAACCGGGACAGGGGGTGGGAATGAGCAGTTCTTC.